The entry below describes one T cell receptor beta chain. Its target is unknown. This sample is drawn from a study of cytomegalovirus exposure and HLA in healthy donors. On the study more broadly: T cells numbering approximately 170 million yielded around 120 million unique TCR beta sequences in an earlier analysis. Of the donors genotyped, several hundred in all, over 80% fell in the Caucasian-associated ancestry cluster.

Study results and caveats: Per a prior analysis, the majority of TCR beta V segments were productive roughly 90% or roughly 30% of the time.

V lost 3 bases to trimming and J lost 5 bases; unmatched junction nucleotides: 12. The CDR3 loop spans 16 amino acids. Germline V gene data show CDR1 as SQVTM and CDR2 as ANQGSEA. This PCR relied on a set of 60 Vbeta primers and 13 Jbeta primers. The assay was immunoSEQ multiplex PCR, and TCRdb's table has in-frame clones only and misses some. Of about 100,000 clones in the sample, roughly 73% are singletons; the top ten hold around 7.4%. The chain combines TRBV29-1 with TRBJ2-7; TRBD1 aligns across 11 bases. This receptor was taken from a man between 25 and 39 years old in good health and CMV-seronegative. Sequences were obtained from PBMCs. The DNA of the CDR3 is TGCAGCGTTGAGTCCAGGACGGGACAGGGGGTAGACGAGCAGTACTTC. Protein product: CSVESRTGQGVDEQYF.